Below, one T cell receptor beta chain is given with its context. Its antigen is not yet known. Nothing much larger sits one base from this clone, and base qualities are not available. The data stem from a study of control samples from healthy donors and cancer patients (dated by TCRdb to 2018 to 2021). CDR1 and CDR2 are read off the germline V gene as KGHSY and FQNENV. The CDR3, cysteine through phenylalanine, is 15 amino acids long. Only CDR3 DNA remains: 45 bases, in frame from the first base. From V the trimming removes 4 bases and from J it removes 10 bases, while the gene matches leave 10 bases of the junction unaccounted for. The library was generated by the immunoSEQ multiplex PCR assay. As stored in TCRdb, this immuneACCESS dataset retains in-frame rearrangements with V and J assigned. A fraction of the clones does not appear; measured against another copy, unresolved V genes explain less than half of the discrepancy, and the remainder lacks a known reason. For this sample the table gives 180,000 or so clones, of which 91% were detected only once. Roughly 1.6% of the sample goes to the ten largest clones.

Sequenced sample: blood. The rearrangement combines TRBV16 with TRBJ2-1; TRBD2 matches 10 bases in the middle. This TCR derives from a woman aged 30 to 39 in good health. The bases read TGTGCCAGCAGCCCCCATGAAGCGGGAGGGGGGGAGCAGTTCTTC. This is translated as CASSPHEAGGGEQFF.